Each of the 7 T cell receptor beta chains below was sequenced from the same sample in a study of Graves' ophthalmopathy and Graves' hyperthyroidism. Amplification of TCR beta CDR3 regions used RNA transcripts. The authors performed first-round RT-PCR with HTBI primers and then a second-round multiplex PCR. In TCRdb, the multiplex PCR reads were re-called with MiXCR into one record per CDR3 protein. Of fewer than 600,000 distinct CDR3 sequences detected, 13% to 15% appear once; the ten largest clones hold around 9.8%. Sequencing was done on a sample of blood. These receptors all come from a woman aged 25-40 years with Graves' ophthalmopathy.

This clonotype has ten or more counts. The rearrangement links TRBV14 to TRBJ2-5; 7 bases line up with TRBD2. The germline V gene encodes CDR1 SGHDN and CDR2 FVKESK. The CDR3 length is 16 residues. The V and J ends lost 1 base and 7 bases, in that order; junction bases with no gene match: 12. CDR3 amino acids: CASSQAAGVKKWTQYF. The CDR3 nucleotides read TGTGCCAGCAGCCAAGCGGCGGGGGTAAAAAAGTGGACCCAGTACTTC.

This clonotype was recorded at least ten times. The chain employs TRBV28 and TRBJ2-5; D might be TRBD2 (6 bases). The CDR3 runs 14 residues. With 4 bases removed from V and 5 bases from J, the gap between germline ends came to 14 bases. Germline V gene lookup returns CDR1 MDHEN and CDR2 SYDVKM. The DNA of the CDR3 is TGTGCCAGCAGTTCCCCGGGGGAGCGCGAGACCCAGTACTTC. It is translated as CASSSPGERETQYF.

This clonotype was seen many times. The V call is TRBV6-2 or TRBV6-3, the J call TRBJ1-2; 7 bases map to TRBD1. This CDR3 contains 12 residues. In germline, CDR1 is MNHEY, CDR2 SVGEGT. J lost 8 bases, V lost 4 bases, and 4 bases had no gene match. In DNA, the CDR3 is TGTGCCAGCAGTTCAGGGGGGAACGGCTACACCTTC. This encodes CASSSGGNGYTF.

This clonotype was picked up many times. The chain uses TRBV6-2 or TRBV6-3 and TRBJ1-1, with D hard to call. Deletions cut 4 bases from V and 4 bases from J, with 10 bases between. The CDR3 is 13 residues long. Germline assignment: CDR1 MNHEY and CDR2 SVGEGT. The CDR3 DNA reads TGTGCCAGCAGTTCAACCAGGAGCACTGAAGCTTTCTTT. Its protein product is CASSSTRSTEAFF.

This clonotype occurred many times. The V call is TRBV25-1, the J call TRBJ2-7; D may correspond to TRBD1 or TRBD2 (5 bases each). The CDR3 totals 14 residues. Germline lookup yields CDR1 MGHDK and CDR2 SYGVNS. V was trimmed by 4 bases and J by 5 bases, leaving 15 bases between them. The CDR3 bases are TGTGCCAGCAGTGCTCATTTCGGGACCCACGAGCAGTACTTC. Residues: CASSAHFGTHEQYF.

This clonotype has a count of ten or more. One junction end disagrees with the germline gene, perhaps due to a read error. The V gene is TRBV24-1, the J gene TRBJ1-1; D remains unclear. Germline V gene data show CDR1 as KGHDR and CDR2 as SFDVKD. CDR3 length: 13 amino acids. CDR3 sequence (DNA): TGTGCCACCAGTGACCTCATGAACACTGGAGCTTTCTTT. It translates to CATSDLMNTGAFF.

This clonotype was seen more than once but under ten times. The V call is TRBV11-2, the J call TRBJ2-7; D possibly corresponds to TRBD2 (6 bases). Trimming shortened V by 1 base and J by 6 bases, and 19 bases separated the two germline ends. Germline CDR1 and CDR2: SGHAT and FQNNGV. This CDR3 is built from 16 residues. The CDR3 sequence is CASSLGRRGLAGEQYF. The CDR3 nucleotides are TGTGCCAGCAGCTTAGGGAGGCGGGGACTGGCGGGCGAGCAGTACTTC.